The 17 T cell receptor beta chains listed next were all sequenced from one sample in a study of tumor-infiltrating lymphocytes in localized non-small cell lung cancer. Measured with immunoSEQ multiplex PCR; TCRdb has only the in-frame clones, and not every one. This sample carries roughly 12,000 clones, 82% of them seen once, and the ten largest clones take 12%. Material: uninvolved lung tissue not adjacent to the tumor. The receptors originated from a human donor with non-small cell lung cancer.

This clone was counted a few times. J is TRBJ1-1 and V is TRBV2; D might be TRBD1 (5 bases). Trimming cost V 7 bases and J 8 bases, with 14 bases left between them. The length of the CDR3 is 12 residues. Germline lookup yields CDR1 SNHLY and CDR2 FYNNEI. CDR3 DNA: TGTGCCAGCATTTCGCGGGGCGGGGAAGCTTTCTTT. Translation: CASISRGGEAFF.

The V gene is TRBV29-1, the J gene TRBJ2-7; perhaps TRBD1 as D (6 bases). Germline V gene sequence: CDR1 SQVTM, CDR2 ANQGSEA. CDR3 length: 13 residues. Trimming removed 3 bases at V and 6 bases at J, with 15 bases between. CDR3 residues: CSVEKGVSSEQYF. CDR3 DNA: TGCAGCGTTGAGAAGGGGGTTTCGAGCGAGCAGTACTTC.

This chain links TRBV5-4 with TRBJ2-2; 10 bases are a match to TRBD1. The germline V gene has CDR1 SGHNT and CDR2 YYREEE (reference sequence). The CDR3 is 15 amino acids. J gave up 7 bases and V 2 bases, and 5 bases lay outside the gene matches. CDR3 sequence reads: CASSFRDRGGGELFF. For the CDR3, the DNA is TGTGCCAGCAGCTTCCGGGACAGGGGTGGCGGGGAGCTGTTTTTT.

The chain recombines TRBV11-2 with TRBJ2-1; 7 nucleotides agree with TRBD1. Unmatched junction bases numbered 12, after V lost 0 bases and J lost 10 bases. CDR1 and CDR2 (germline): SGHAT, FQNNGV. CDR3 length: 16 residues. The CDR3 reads CASSLDRGNRGYEQFF. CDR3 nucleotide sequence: TGTGCCAGCAGCTTAGATAGGGGGAACAGGGGCTACGAGCAGTTCTTC.

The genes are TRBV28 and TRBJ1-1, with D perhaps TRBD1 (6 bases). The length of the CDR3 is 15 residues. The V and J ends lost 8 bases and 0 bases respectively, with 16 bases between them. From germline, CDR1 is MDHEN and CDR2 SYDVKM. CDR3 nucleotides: TGTGCCAGCGGGCCTGCGGGGGGCATGAACACTGAAGCTTTCTTT. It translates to CASGPAGGMNTEAFF.

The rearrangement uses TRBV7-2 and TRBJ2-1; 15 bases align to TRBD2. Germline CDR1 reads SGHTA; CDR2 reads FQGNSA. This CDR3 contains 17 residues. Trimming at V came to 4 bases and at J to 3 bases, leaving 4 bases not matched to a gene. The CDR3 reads CASSSRTSGGVYNEQFF. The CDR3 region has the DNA TGTGCCAGCAGCTCCAGGACTAGCGGGGGGGTCTACAATGAGCAGTTCTTC.

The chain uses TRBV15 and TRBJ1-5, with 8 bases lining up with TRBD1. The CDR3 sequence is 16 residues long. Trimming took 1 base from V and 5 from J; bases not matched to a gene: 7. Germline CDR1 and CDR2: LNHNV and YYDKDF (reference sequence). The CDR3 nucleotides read TGTGCCACCAGCAGAGGACGGACAGGGAGGGATCAGCCCCAGCATTTT. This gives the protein CATSRGRTGRDQPQHF.

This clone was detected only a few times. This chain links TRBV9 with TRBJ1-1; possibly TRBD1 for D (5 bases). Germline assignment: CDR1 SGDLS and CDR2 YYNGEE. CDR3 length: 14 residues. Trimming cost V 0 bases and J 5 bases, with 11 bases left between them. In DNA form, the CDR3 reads TGTGCCAGCAGCGTAGAAGGGGTAGGAACTGAAGCTTTCTTT. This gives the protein CASSVEGVGTEAFF.

The CDR3, as DNA: TGTGCCAGCAGCCAAGGGGACAGCCTCTCCTACAATGAGCAGTTCTTC. As protein: CASSQGDSLSYNEQFF. This chain links TRBV14 with TRBJ2-1; 7 nucleotides align to TRBD1. Germline CDR1 is SGHDN and CDR2 is FVKESK. V lost 1 base to trimming and J lost 0 bases; unmatched junction nucleotides: 3. The CDR3 runs 16 residues.

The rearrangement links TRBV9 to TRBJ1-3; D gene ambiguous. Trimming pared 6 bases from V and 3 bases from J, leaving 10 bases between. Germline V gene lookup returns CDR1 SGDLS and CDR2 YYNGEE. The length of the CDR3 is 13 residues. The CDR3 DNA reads TGTGCCAGCACGGAGGGTTATGGAAACACCATATATTTT. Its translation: CASTEGYGNTIYF.

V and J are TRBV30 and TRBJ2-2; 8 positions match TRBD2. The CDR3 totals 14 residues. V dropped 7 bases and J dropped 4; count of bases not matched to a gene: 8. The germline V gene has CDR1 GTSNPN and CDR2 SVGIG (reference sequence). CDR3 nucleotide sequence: TGTGCCTCCACCGGGGGGGGGAGCACCGGGGAGCTGTTTTTT. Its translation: CASTGGGSTGELFF.

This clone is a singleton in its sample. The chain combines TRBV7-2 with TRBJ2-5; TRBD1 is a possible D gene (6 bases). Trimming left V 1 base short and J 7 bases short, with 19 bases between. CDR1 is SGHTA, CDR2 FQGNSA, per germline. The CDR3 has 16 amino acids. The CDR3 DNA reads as TGTGCCAGCAGCTTAGAAGTGACAGGAAGAAGAATGACCCAGTACTTC. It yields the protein CASSLEVTGRRMTQYF.

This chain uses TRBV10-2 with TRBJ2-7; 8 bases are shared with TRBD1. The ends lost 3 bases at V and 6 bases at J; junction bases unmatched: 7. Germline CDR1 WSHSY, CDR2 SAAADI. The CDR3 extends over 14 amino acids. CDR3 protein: CASSDFGQGAEQYF. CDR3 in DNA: TGCGCCAGCAGTGATTTCGGACAGGGAGCCGAGCAGTACTTC.

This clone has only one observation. This CDR3 is CASSPGLAGGLLDTQYF. DNA for the CDR3: TGTGCCAGCAGCCCTGGACTAGCGGGGGGGCTCTTAGATACGCAGTATTTT. The chain is built from TRBV11-3 and TRBJ2-3; 15 nucleotides align to TRBD2. The CDR3 covers 17 residues. V lost 5 bases to trimming and J lost 5 bases; unmatched junction nucleotides: 8. The germline V gene has CDR1 SGHNT and CDR2 YENEEA.

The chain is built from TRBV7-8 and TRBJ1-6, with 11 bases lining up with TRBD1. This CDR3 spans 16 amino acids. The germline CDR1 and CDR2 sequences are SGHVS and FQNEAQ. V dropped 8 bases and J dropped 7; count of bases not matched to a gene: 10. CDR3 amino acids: CASGDWTGGGNSPLHF. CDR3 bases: TGTGCCAGCGGAGACTGGACAGGGGGCGGGAATTCACCCCTCCACTTT. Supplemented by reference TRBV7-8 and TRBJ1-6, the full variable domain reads GAGVSQSPRYKVAKRGQDVALRCDPISGHVSLFWYQQALGQGPEFLTYFQNEAQLDKSGLPSDRFFAERPEGSVSTLKIQRTQQEDSAVYLCASGDWTGGGNSPLHFGNGTRLTVT.

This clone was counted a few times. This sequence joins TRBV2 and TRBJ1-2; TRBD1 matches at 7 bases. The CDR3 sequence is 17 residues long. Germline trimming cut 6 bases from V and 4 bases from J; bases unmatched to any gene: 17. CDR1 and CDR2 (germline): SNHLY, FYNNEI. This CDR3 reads CASRLAGKGAVIYGYTF. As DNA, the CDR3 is TGTGCCAGCAGGCTGGCGGGGAAGGGGGCGGTTATCTATGGCTACACCTTC.

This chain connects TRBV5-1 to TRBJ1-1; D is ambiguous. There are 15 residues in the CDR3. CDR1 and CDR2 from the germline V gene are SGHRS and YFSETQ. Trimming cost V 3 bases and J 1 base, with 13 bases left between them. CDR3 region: CASSSQTSQNTEAFF. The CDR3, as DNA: TGCGCCAGCAGCTCGCAGACATCTCAGAACACTGAAGCTTTCTTT.